The 18 T cell receptor beta chains reported below all come from one sample, sequenced in a study of siplizumab effects on memory and regulatory T cells. Using immunoSEQ multiplex PCR, the repertoire was profiled, and TCRdb retains in-frame clones only, with some absent. The data show tens of thousands of clones, roughly 95% seen once. The sample consisted of naive CD4+ T cells sorted from blood. The receptors come from a human donor in good health.

This chain joins TRBV28 and TRBJ1-1; tentative D call: TRBD1 (5 bases). This CDR3 has 12 residues. Trimming cost V 5 bases and J 6 bases, with 10 bases left between them. Looked up from germline, CDR1 is MDHEN and CDR2 is SYDVKM. Here the CDR3 DNA reads TGTGCCAGCAGTAATGAGGGGCCTGAAGCTTTCTTT. This encodes CASSNEGPEAFF.

Written as DNA, the CDR3 is TGCGCCAGCAGCCCGCCTGTCGGGACAGGGATAGATACGCAGTATTTT. Translated, it gives CASSPPVGTGIDTQYF. The rearrangement joins TRBV5-1 to TRBJ2-3; TRBD1 aligns across 9 bases. Looked up from germline, CDR1 is SGHRS and CDR2 is YFSETQ. The CDR3 runs 16 residues. V lost 4 bases and J lost 5; bases outside the gene matches: 11. Supplemented by reference TRBV5-1 and TRBJ2-3, the full variable domain reads KAGVTQTPRYLIKTRGQQVTLSCSPISGHRSVSWYQQTPGQGLQFLFEYFSETQRNKGNFPGRFSGRQFSNSRSEMNVSTLELGDSALYLCASSPPVGTGIDTQYFGPGTRLTVL.

The V gene is TRBV6-6, the J gene TRBJ1-2; D is undetermined. This CDR3 contains 15 residues. From germline, CDR1 is MNHNY and CDR2 SVGAGI (reference sequence). V was trimmed by 7 bases and J by 0 bases, leaving 15 bases between them. The CDR3 bases are TGTGCCAGCACCAACTCCCGGGCAGCTAACTATGGCTACACCTTC. This encodes CASTNSRAANYGYTF.

The rearrangement uses TRBV7-3 and TRBJ2-1; 9 positions agree with TRBD1. CDR3 length: 13 amino acids. The V gene's germline CDR1 is SGHTA and CDR2 FQGTGA. With 2 bases clipped from V and 7 bases from J, the junction kept 0 bases outside the gene matches. Here the CDR3 reads CASSLDRGNEQFF. The CDR3, as DNA: TGTGCCAGCAGCTTAGACAGGGGGAATGAGCAGTTCTTC.

The V gene is TRBV7-2, the J gene TRBJ2-1; D ambiguous. V dropped 3 bases and J dropped 5 bases, with 5 bases sitting between them. The germline V gene encodes CDR1 SGHTA and CDR2 FQGNSA. The CDR3 covers 12 residues. CDR3 amino acids: CASSLGNNEQFF. CDR3 DNA: TGTGCCAGCAGCTTGGGGAACAATGAGCAGTTCTTC.

The chain is built from TRBV7-6 and TRBJ2-5, with no clear D. V was shortened by 1 base and J by 5 bases, with 5 bases between the two germline ends. The CDR3 contains 12 residues. CDR1 and CDR2 from the germline V gene are SGHVS and FNYEAQ. CDR3 loop: CASSLVDETQYF. The CDR3 DNA is TGTGCCAGCAGCTTAGTTGACGAGACCCAGTACTTC.

This sequence joins TRBV4-2 and TRBJ2-5; D is perhaps TRBD2 (6 bases). V was cut by 6 bases and J by 0 bases, with 14 bases left in between. The CDR3 extends over 15 amino acids. The germline V gene has CDR1 LGHNA and CDR2 YNFKEQ. The CDR3 DNA sequence: TGTGCCAGCAGTCGAATAGGAGGGTACCAAGAGACCCAGTACTTC. This gives the protein CASSRIGGYQETQYF.

The rearrangement uses TRBV29-1 and TRBJ2-5, with D perhaps matching TRBD1 or TRBD2 (5 bases each). Trimming left V 4 bases short and J 1 base short, with 19 bases between. Per the germline V gene, CDR1 is SQVTM and CDR2 is ANQGSEA. The length of the CDR3 is 16 residues. Here the CDR3 DNA reads TGCAGCGTTGCTTTATGGGTGCTGGGGACCCAAGAGACCCAGTACTTC. The encoded protein is CSVALWVLGTQETQYF.

The chain links TRBV7-3 to TRBJ1-1, with TRBD1 matching over 7 bases. The ends lost 4 bases at V and 5 bases at J; junction bases unmatched: 4. The CDR3 length is 13 residues. Germline V gives CDR1 SGHTA, CDR2 FQGTGA. The CDR3 spells CASSYRGGTEAFF. The CDR3 coding sequence is TGTGCCAGCAGCTACAGGGGAGGGACTGAAGCTTTCTTT.

The V gene is TRBV5-6, the J gene TRBJ2-7; possibly TRBD1 for D (6 bases). CDR3 length equals 14 residues. Trimming removed 3 bases at V and 0 bases at J, with 10 bases between. CDR1 and CDR2 from the germline V gene are SGHDT and YYEEEE. CDR3 bases: TGTGCCAGCAGCTCTCCGGGACACTCCTACGAGCAGTACTTC. It specifies CASSSPGHSYEQYF.

This clone was counted a single time. The chain recombines TRBV2 with TRBJ1-2; no clear D gene. The V gene's germline CDR1 is SNHLY and CDR2 FYNNEI. This CDR3 region has 14 residues. Trimming removed 4 bases from V and 2 bases from J, with 11 bases in between. CDR3 DNA: TGTGCCAGCAGTGGAAGACGCCTGAACTATGGCTACACCTTC. As protein: CASSGRRLNYGYTF.

V is TRBV9 and J is TRBJ2-2, with 8 nucleotides matching TRBD1. V shed 3 bases, J shed 1 base, and the junction held 5 bases outside the gene matches. The germline V gene encodes CDR1 SGDLS and CDR2 YYNGEE. This CDR3 contains 16 residues. The CDR3 loop is CASSGFGTGNTGELFF. CDR3 bases: TGTGCCAGCAGCGGCTTCGGGACAGGGAACACCGGGGAGCTGTTTTTT.

On this clone: The conserved final phenylalanine or tryptophan is absent from the CDR3, which likely points to a read error. No DNA is shown, since the ends of the CDR3 on it are uncertain; the CDR3 is the one TCRdb lists. The chain employs TRBV10-1 and TRBJ2-7; TRBD2, as called in the table, went unchecked against the DNA. CDR1 is WNHNN and CDR2 is SYGVQD in the germline V gene (reference sequence). 10 amino acids form the CDR3, both terminal residues included. CDR3 residues: CASTLTSEVR.

V usage is TRBV28 and J usage is TRBJ1-1; tentative D call: TRBD1 (5 bases). The V end lost 5 bases, the J end lost 0 bases, and 31 bases lay between the germline ends. CDR1 is MDHEN, CDR2 SYDVKM, per germline. The CDR3 has 21 amino acids. CDR3 nucleotide sequence: TGTGCCAGCAGTGACAGCAGTTTATTTCTGAGGCAGCAGATGATGAACACTGAAGCTTTCTTT. It yields the protein CASSDSSLFLRQQMMNTEAFF.

This clone was recorded once. The rearrangement uses TRBV15 and TRBJ1-5, with a tentative D call TRBD1 (6 bases). Trimming removed 5 bases at V and 2 bases at J, with 19 bases between. In germline, CDR1 is LNHNV, CDR2 YYDKDF (reference sequence). This CDR3 region has 17 residues. CDR3 in amino acids: CATSEPVQGFGNQPQHF. The CDR3 bases are TGTGCCACCAGCGAGCCCGTACAGGGATTTGGCAATCAGCCCCAGCATTTT.

The chain carries TRBV13 and TRBJ2-3; D gene uncertain. Trimming shortened V by 5 bases and J by 4 bases, and 10 bases separated the two germline ends. From germline, CDR1 is PRHDT and CDR2 FYEKMQ (reference sequence). CDR3 size: 13 residues. The CDR3 DNA sequence: TGTGCCAGCAGCCGCAAGGGATCAGATACGCAGTATTTT. It specifies CASSRKGSDTQYF.

This rearrangement joins TRBV2 to TRBJ2-7; tentatively, D is TRBD1 (5 bases). The CDR3 totals 12 residues. The V end lost 6 bases, the J end lost 3 bases, and 9 bases lay between the germline ends. Germline loops: CDR1 SNHLY, CDR2 FYNNEI. The CDR3 loop is CASSLTDYEQYF. DNA for the CDR3: TGTGCCAGCAGCTTGACAGACTACGAGCAGTACTTC.

The rearrangement links TRBV27 to TRBJ2-2; D gene uncertain. V shed 4 bases and J shed 5 bases, with 17 bases lying between them. The CDR3 runs to 16 residues. Per germline, CDR1 MNHEY and CDR2 SMNVEV (reference sequence). The CDR3 protein is CASSSLTWVGTGELFF. DNA for the CDR3: TGTGCCAGCAGTTCCTTAACTTGGGTGGGGACCGGGGAGCTGTTTTTT.